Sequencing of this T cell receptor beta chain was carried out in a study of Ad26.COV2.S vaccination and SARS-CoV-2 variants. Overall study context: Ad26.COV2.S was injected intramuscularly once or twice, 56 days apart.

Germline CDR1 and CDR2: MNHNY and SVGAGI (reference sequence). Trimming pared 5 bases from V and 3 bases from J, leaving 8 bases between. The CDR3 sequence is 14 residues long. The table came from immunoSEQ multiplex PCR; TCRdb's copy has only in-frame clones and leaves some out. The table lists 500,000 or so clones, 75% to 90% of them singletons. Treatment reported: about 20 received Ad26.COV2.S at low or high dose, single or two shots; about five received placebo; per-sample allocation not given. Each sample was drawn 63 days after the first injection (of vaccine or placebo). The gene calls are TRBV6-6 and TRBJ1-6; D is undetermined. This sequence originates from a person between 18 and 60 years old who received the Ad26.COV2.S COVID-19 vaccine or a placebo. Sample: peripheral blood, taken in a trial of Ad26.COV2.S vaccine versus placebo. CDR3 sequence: CASSNLNYNSPLHF. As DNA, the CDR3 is TGTGCCAGCAGTAACCTCAACTATAATTCACCCCTCCACTTT.